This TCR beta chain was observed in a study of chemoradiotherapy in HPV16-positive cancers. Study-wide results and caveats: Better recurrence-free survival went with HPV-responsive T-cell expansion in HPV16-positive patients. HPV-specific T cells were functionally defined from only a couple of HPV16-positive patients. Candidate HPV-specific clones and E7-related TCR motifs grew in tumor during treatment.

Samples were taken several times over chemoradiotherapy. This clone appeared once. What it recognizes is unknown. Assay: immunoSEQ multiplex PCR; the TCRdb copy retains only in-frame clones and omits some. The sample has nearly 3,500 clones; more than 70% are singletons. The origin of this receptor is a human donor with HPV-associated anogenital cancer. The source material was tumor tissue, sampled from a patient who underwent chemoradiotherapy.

The CDR3 region has the DNA TGTGCCAGCAGCTCCCATCCGGCCCCACTGTCGGATGAGCAGTTCTTC. It codes for CASSSHPAPLSDEQFF. The chain joins TRBV7-2 to TRBJ2-1; D is unresolved. V was clipped by 4 bases and J by 8 bases, with 21 bases between them. CDR1 SGHTA and CDR2 FQGNSA come from the germline V gene. The CDR3 covers 16 residues.